This T cell receptor beta chain was recovered during a study of long-term antiretroviral therapy in people with HIV. Study-level points and caveats: HIV repertoires covered narrower CDR3 length ranges than controls did.

Germline lookup yields CDR1 KGHSH and CDR2 LQKENI. This CDR3 comprises 16 residues. V was cut by 0 bases and J by 3 bases, with 12 bases left in between. In regard to this clone: Its antigen remains unknown.

Assay version v3.0 of immunoSEQ was used, and it was run at survey level. The method was immunoSEQ multiplex PCR; TCRdb's version includes in-frame clones alone and lacks a portion of them. This table holds 15,000 to 20,000 clones, around 77% found once. Sample: unsorted PBMCs, taken 2.1 to 2.2 years before starting antiretroviral therapy. The chain carries TRBV18 and TRBJ2-4; D unresolved. The sequence came from a young man with HIV. CDR3 DNA sequence: TGTGCCAGCTCACCACCGAACAGCCTGGGCAAAAACATTCAGTACTTC. Translation gives CASSPPNSLGKNIQYF.